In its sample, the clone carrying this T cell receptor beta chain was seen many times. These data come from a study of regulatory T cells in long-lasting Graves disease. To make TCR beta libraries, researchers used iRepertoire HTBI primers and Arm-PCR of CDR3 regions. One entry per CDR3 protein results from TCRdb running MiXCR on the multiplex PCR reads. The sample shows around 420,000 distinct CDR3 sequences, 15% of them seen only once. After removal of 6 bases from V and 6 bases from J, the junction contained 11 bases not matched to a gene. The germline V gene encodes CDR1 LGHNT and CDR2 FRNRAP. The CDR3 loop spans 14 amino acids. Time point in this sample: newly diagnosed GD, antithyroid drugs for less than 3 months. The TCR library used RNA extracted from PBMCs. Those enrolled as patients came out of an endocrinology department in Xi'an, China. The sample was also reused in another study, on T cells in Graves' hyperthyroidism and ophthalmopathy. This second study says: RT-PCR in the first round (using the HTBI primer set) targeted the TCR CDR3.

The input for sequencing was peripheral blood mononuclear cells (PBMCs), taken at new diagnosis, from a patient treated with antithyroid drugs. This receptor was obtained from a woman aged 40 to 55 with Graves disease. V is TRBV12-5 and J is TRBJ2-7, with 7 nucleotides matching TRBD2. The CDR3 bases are TGTGCTAGTGGCCGCTCGGGGGAGGGCCGCGAGCAGTACTTC. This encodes CASGRSGEGREQYF.